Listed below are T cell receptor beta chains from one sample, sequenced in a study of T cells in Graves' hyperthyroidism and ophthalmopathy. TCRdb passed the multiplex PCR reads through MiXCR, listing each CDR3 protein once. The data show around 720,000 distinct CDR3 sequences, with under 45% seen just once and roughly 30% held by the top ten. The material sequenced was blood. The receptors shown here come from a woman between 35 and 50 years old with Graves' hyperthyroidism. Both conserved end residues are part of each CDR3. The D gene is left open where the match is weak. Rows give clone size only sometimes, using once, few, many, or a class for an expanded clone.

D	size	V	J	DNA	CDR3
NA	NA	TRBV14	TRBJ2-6	TGTGCCAGCAGCCAACTAGCGGGGGCCAACGTCCTGACTTTC	CASSQLAGANVLTF
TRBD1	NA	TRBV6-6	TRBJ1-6	TGTGCCAGTTGCTTGGACAGGGGTAATTCACCCCTCCACTTT	CASCLDRGNSPLHF
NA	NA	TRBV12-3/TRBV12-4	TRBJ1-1	TGTGCCAGCAACCAGGGGACGGAAGCTTTCTTT	CASNQGTEAFF
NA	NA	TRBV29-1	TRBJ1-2	TGCAGCTCAGATTCGGACGGACACACCGGCTATGGCTACACCTTC	CSSDSDGHTGYGYTF
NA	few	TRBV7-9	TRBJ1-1	TGTGCCAGCAGCGTATACAGATTGGGGCTTGCTGAAGCTTTCTTT	CASSVYRLGLAEAFF
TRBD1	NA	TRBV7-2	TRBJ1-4	TGTGCCAGCAGCTTATCTGGACAGGGGGGAACTAATGAAAAACTGTTTTTT	CASSLSGQGGTNEKLFF
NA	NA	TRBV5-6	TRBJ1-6	TGTGCCAGCAGCTTCTCAGGGGTTAATTCACCCCTCCACTTT	CASSFSGVNSPLHF
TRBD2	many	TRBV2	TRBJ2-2	TGTGCCAGCCGGGAGGGGAGTCATACCGGGGAGCTGTTTTTT	CASREGSHTGELFF
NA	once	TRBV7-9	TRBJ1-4	TGTGCCAGCAGCTTCGGGACACGGGCTAATGAAAAACTGTTTTTT	CASSFGTRANEKLFF
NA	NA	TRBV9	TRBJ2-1	TGTGCCAGCAGCGTAGCGGGTGAGCAGTTCTTC	CASSVAGEQFF
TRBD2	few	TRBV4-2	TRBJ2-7	TGTGCCAGCAGCCCCGGGACTAGCGGGGGGGCGTACGAGCAGTACTTC	CASSPGTSGGAYEQYF
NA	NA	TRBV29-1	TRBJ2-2	TGCAGCGTTGTACACGCGAACACCGGGGAGCTGTTTTTT	CSVVHANTGELFF
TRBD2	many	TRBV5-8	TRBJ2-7	TGTGCCAGCAGCCCGCCCGGGACTAGCGGATACGAGCAGTACTTC	CASSPPGTSGYEQYF
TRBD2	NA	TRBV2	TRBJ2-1	TGTGCCAGCAGTGAGCGGGGGGGCCTCAATGAGCAGTTCTTC	CASSERGGLNEQFF